This entry features one TCR beta chain sequence. This CDR3 spans 15 amino acids. V gave up 1 base and J gave up 2 bases, with 9 bases separating them. CDR1 and CDR2 (germline): SEHNR, FQNEAQ (reference sequence). The data were taken from a study of blood T cell repertoires in COVID-19. Overall study: Samples representing acute and convalescent COVID-19 were sourced from the United States, Italy and Spain. The cDNA or gDNA used as material had been derived from T cells, B-cell-depleted T cells, or PBMCs.

In the source study's methods: Counts of nucleated cells, estimated from reference gene primer amplification, were obtained. The data were produced by immunoSEQ multiplex PCR, yet TCRdb's version contains in-frame clones alone and is incomplete. V, J and clone size are those of that table, while D and trimming were read from the DNA. The sample lists 190,000 or so clones, around 87% occurring once. The receptor comes from a woman younger than 35 who had recovered from COVID-19. The chain recombines TRBV7-9 with TRBJ1-5; D is undetermined. Sequences were obtained from peripheral blood. The DNA of the CDR3 is TGTGCCAGCAGCTTAGGGCAGGCTGGCAATCAGCCCCAGCATTTT. Residues: CASSLGQAGNQPQHF.